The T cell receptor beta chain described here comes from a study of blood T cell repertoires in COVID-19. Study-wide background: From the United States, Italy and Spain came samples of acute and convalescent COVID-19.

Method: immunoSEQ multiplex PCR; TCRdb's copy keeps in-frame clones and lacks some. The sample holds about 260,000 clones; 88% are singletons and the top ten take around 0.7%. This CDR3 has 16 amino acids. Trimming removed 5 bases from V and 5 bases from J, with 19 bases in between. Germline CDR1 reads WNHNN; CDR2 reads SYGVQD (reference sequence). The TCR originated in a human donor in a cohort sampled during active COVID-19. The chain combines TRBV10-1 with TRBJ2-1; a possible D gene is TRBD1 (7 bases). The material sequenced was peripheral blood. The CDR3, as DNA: TGCGCCAGCAGTCCTCCCACAGGGGAGGTCGACAATGAGCAGTTCTTC. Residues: CASSPPTGEVDNEQFF.